This TCR beta chain was identified during a study of Tregs in tolerant kidney transplant recipients. Notes on the study in general: For some patients, primers changed over time, blocking nucleotide-level comparison.

Per the germline V gene, CDR1 is LGHNA and CDR2 is YSLEER. The CDR3 has 14 amino acids. Deletions cut 0 bases from V and 2 bases from J, with 8 bases between. The table came from immunoSEQ multiplex PCR; TCRdb's copy has only in-frame clones and leaves some out. The repertoire consists of 90,000 or so clones, with 90% to 95% occurring once and the leading ten covering about 1.5%. In regard to this clone: The antigen remains undetermined.

Mixed chimerism was transient after nonmyeloablative marrow transplants from related graft donors. This clonotype was obtained from a human patient who received a combined kidney and bone marrow transplant. Some T cells may possibly be graft donor cells. The chain combines TRBV4-3 with TRBJ2-7; D is uncertain. The sample in question was CD4+ T cells from blood (PBMCs), obtained 12 months after the transplant. The CDR3 here is CASSQENGPYEQYF. CDR3 sequence (DNA): TGCGCCAGCAGCCAAGAAAACGGTCCCTACGAGCAGTACTTC.